The 8 T cell receptor beta chains listed next were all sequenced from one sample in a study of T cells after yellow fever vaccination. TCRdb used MiXCR to reprocess the 5' RACE reads, holding one entry per CDR3 protein. The sample consists of around 320,000 distinct CDR3 sequences, roughly 4.3% of them appearing once. The sequences come from PBMCs, collected 15 days after the yellow fever booster vaccination. These receptor sequences come from a man between 18 and 35 years old who received the YFV17D yellow fever vaccine.

V usage is TRBV4-3 and J usage is TRBJ1-3; maybe TRBD1 (5 bases). V gave up 4 bases and J gave up 0 bases, with 16 bases separating them. The CDR3 consists of 17 residues. Germline V gives CDR1 LGHNA, CDR2 YSLEER. The CDR3 is CASSLRVDRASGNTIYF. The CDR3 coding sequence is TGCGCCAGCAGCCTTAGAGTTGACAGAGCCTCTGGAAACACCATATATTTT.

The chain uses TRBV7-2 and TRBJ2-4; D might be TRBD1 or TRBD2, each matching 5 bases. This CDR3 is built from 13 residues. V was pared by 2 bases and J by 8 bases, with 10 bases between. Looked up from germline, CDR1 is SGHTA and CDR2 is FQGNSA. CDR3 DNA sequence: TGTGCCAGCAGCTTATTACGGGGCGACATTCAGTACTTC. Its protein is CASSLLRGDIQYF.

This clonotype has a count of ten or more. The rearrangement joins TRBV5-1 to TRBJ2-2; D is uncertain. The CDR3 has 15 residues. Per the germline V gene, CDR1 is SGHRS and CDR2 is YFSETQ. V was pared by 1 base and J by 1 base, with 8 bases between. Written as DNA, the CDR3 is TGCGCCAGCAGCTTGAGGGCCTTGAACACCGGGGAGCTGTTTTTT. Amino acids: CASSLRALNTGELFF. Full variable domain (rest looked up from reference TRBV5-1 and TRBJ2-2): KAGVTQTPRYLIKTRGQQVTLSCSPISGHRSVSWYQQTPGQGLQFLFEYFSETQRNKGNFPGRFSGRQFSNSRSEMNVSTLELGDSALYLCASSLRALNTGELFFGEGSRLTVL.

This clonotype was picked up many times. This chain connects TRBV14 to TRBJ2-2; D possibly corresponds to TRBD2 (5 bases). Deletions cut 1 base from V and 3 bases from J, with 12 bases between. CDR3 length equals 16 residues. Per germline, CDR1 SGHDN and CDR2 FVKESK. The CDR3 region has the DNA TGTGCCAGCAGCCAAGCCTACGGGCGGGACACCGGGGAGCTGTTTTTT. This translates into CASSQAYGRDTGELFF.

This clonotype was observed at least ten times. The J gene is TRBJ2-7, the V gene TRBV5-1; no reliable D call. The length of the CDR3 is 14 residues. The ends were cut back, 1 base at V and 0 bases at J, with 8 bases in the middle. Germline V gene sequence: CDR1 SGHRS, CDR2 YFSETQ. The CDR3 DNA reads as TGCGCCAGCAGCTTGACGGTCCGCTCCTACGAGCAGTACTTC. This sequence encodes CASSLTVRSYEQYF.

The chain joins TRBV7-8 to TRBJ1-5, with D perhaps matching TRBD1 (5 bases). The CDR3 has 14 amino acids. V was clipped by 5 bases and J by 3 bases, with 11 bases between them. CDR1 and CDR2 from the germline V gene are SGHVS and FQNEAQ. DNA of the CDR3: TGTGCCAGCAGCCTGGGACTGACCAATCAGCCCCAGCATTTT. Amino acid sequence: CASSLGLTNQPQHF.

In this sample, this clonotype turned up many times. J is TRBJ2-3 and V is TRBV11-1; TRBD2 matches 7 bases. Per the germline V gene, CDR1 is SGHAT and CDR2 is FQDESV (reference sequence). V lost 4 bases, J lost 8 bases, and 21 bases stayed unmatched. The CDR3 contains 18 residues. This CDR3 reads CASSSTREVGLARGTQYF. The CDR3, as DNA: TGTGCCAGCAGCTCAACCCGGGAGGTTGGGCTAGCGAGGGGTACGCAGTATTTT.

This clonotype was recorded at least ten times. The rearrangement joins TRBV20-1 to TRBJ1-2, with 7 bases matching TRBD1. Germline assignment: CDR1 DFQATT and CDR2 SNEGSKA (reference sequence). This CDR3 comprises 17 residues. Trimming took 4 bases from V and 4 from J; bases not matched to a gene: 18. The CDR3 is CSATFMGRQGVGYGYTF. The DNA for the CDR3 is TGCAGTGCTACCTTTATGGGGAGACAGGGCGTGGGCTATGGCTACACCTTC.